A selection of T cell receptor beta chains follows, all from one sample in a study of T cell responses to AZD1222 COVID-19 vaccine. The assay was immunoSEQ multiplex PCR, and TCRdb's table has in-frame clones only and misses some. Of approximately 140,000 clones listed, over 75% are singletons. The sequencing here drew on peripheral blood, taken on day 0 of AZD1222 vaccination. The receptors derive from an adult in good health. CDR3s include the opening cysteine and the closing phenylalanine or tryptophan. Each record gives: clone size, CDR3 length, J gene, D gene, V gene, CDR3 protein, CDR3 DNA. D genes are given only for firm matches. Not every row has a clone size; where given, it reads once, few, many or a size class.

once | 14 | TRBJ1-4 | TRBD1 | TRBV5-4 | CASRTTGANEKLFF | TGTGCCAGCAGGACGACAGGGGCTAATGAAAAACTGTTTTTT
- | 12 | TRBJ1-1 | - | TRBV10-3 | CAISGGATEAFF | TGTGCCATCAGTGGTGGGGCCACTGAAGCTTTCTTT
- | 11 | TRBJ2-7 | - | TRBV7-2 | CASSQAREQYF | TGTGCCAGCAGCCAAGCGCGCGAGCAGTACTTC
- | 15 | TRBJ1-4 | TRBD1 | TRBV11-1 | CASSLAGQPNEKLFF | TGTGCCAGCAGCTTAGCGGGACAGCCTAATGAAAAACTGTTTTTT
- | 12 | TRBJ2-3 | - | TRBV11-3 | CASSLDSLVAYF | TGTGCCAGCAGCTTAGATTCGCTAGTTGCGTATTTT
few | 15 | TRBJ1-2 | - | TRBV6-4 | CASQLDGNPNYGYTF | TGTGCCAGCCAGCTTGACGGCAACCCTAACTATGGCTACACCTTC
- | 15 | TRBJ2-3 | TRBD2 | TRBV3-1/TRBV3-2 | CASSQGLAGADTQYF | TGTGCCAGCAGCCAAGGACTAGCGGGAGCAGATACGCAGTATTTT
- | 14 | TRBJ2-2 | - | TRBV9 | CASSVVGVFGELFF | TGTGCCAGCAGCGTAGTCGGCGTTTTCGGGGAGCTGTTTTTT
- | 16 | TRBJ1-2 | TRBD1 | TRBV18 | CASSPTGTGVLYGYTF | TGTGCCAGCTCACCTACCGGGACAGGGGTCCTCTATGGCTACACCTTC
- | 13 | TRBJ1-6 | TRBD1 | TRBV30 | CAWLGQPNSPLHF | TGTGCCTGGCTGGGACAGCCGAATTCACCCCTCCACTTT
- | 14 | TRBJ1-2 | - | TRBV6-5 | CASSYSSQVGGYTF | TGTGCCAGCAGTTACTCGAGTCAGGTGGGCGGCTACACCTTC
- | 14 | TRBJ1-6 | TRBD1 | TRBV3-1/TRBV3-2 | CASTATGGSSPLHF | TGTGCCAGCACCGCGACAGGGGGTAGTTCACCCCTCCACTTT
- | 14 | TRBJ1-2 | - | TRBV19 | CASNTGSPNYGYTF | TGTGCCAGTAATACGGGCAGCCCTAACTATGGCTACACCTTC
once | 16 | TRBJ1-6 | TRBD1 | TRBV18 | CASSPLPGQGDSPLHF | TGTGCCAGCTCACCGTTACCGGGACAGGGGGATTCACCCCTCCACTTT
once | 15 | TRBJ1-5 | - | TRBV9 | CASSVSGFFNQPQHF | TGTGCCAGCAGCGTTTCCGGGTTTTTCAATCAGCCCCAGCATTTT
- | 12 | TRBJ1-1 | - | TRBV6-6 | CASSQLNTEAFF | TGTGCCAGCAGTCAATTGAACACTGAAGCTTTCTTT
- | 18 | TRBJ1-4 | - | TRBV4-2 | CASRLTPGEYATNEKLFF | TGTGCCAGCAGACTTACTCCAGGGGAATACGCAACTAATGAAAAACTGTTTTTT
once | 13 | TRBJ1-4 | - | TRBV28 | CASSPDRIEKLFF | TGTGCCAGCAGTCCCGACCGAATTGAAAAACTGTTTTTT
- | 12 | TRBJ1-2 | - | TRBV6-5 | CASFRVRYGYTF | TGTGCCAGCTTCAGGGTACGCTATGGCTACACCTTC